Here is one T cell receptor (beta chain) with its context. This clone was picked up one time. Its antigen is not yet known. No much larger clonotype is one base removed from it; base qualities were not supplied. Library prep was done by the immunoSEQ multiplex PCR assay. Roughly 10^5 TCR templates per sample were assayed on the deep sequencing platform. Genomic DNA extracted from sorted T cells was the material used for TCRbeta CDR3 sequencing. The authors' pipeline ran thus. The R programming language was used for the clonal analysis of the TCRbeta CDR3 data. Unstimulated samples were compared with post-reaction CFSE-low samples to define alloreactive CD4+ and CD8+ clones. Regulatory or non-regulatory origin of alloreactive CD4+ clones was assigned by matching sequences to the sorted unstimulated Treg and non-Treg repertoires. Sourced from immuneACCESS, this table was stored by TCRdb with only in-frame sequences that have V and J called. A share of the clones is absent; for the studies checked, an unresolved V gene accounts for under half, and the remainder has no known explanation. V and J calls and clone size are copied from that table; D and trimming were computed from the DNA. The sample contains some 100,000 clones, 94% of them found a single time. The ten largest clones capture around 0.6% of the sample.

These data come from a study of siplizumab effects on memory and regulatory T cells (dated by TCRdb to the late 2010s). At the level of the whole study: The effect of the anti-CD2 antibody siplizumab on alloreactive T-cell subsets was examined in allogeneic mixed lymphocyte reactions constructed from human PBMCs. Findings and caveats that apply to the study as a whole: Because sequences below about 10^-5 frequency were poorly captured, only a minor fraction of alloreactive clones could be mapped to unstimulated subsets. Greater diversity appeared to be present in unstimulated naive T cells than in memory T cells, and a substantial contribution to the alloresponse seemed to be made by naive cells. Whether proliferating Tregs from siplizumab cultures actually had suppressive function was not functionally confirmed. The cumulative frequency of alloreactive sequences traceable to unstimulated CD4+ memory T cells was significantly reduced by siplizumab. Roughly 75-97% of proliferating CD4+ or CD8+ clones could not be assigned a naive or memory phenotype. Among mappable alloreactive CD4+ clones, the Treg-derived fraction averaged approximately 69% with siplizumab versus about 27% in control reactions.

The CDR3 spans 15 residues, from the cysteine through the phenylalanine. The read is trimmed to its CDR3 DNA, 45 bases read in frame from base 1. Cut back by 9 bases and 1 base, the V and J ends lie 18 bases apart. CDR1 and CDR2 (SNHLY, FYNNEI) derive from the germline V gene. TCRbeta CDR3 sequencing was performed on sorted unstimulated T cells and on proliferating T cells recovered from mixed lymphocyte reactions. Fresh whole blood from 9 to 10 HLA-typed healthy donors served as the source for isolating PBMCs. To map where alloreactive clones came from, CD4+ regulatory T cells in the unstimulated state were FACS-sorted.

This clonotype was sampled from a human donor in good health. The chain is made from TRBV2 and TRBJ1-1; the D gene remains uncertain. Sequenced sample: Tregs sorted from blood. The nucleotide sequence reads as follows: TGTGCCAGTCGTTTTTTTGGCACTTGGAACACTGAAGCTTTCTTT. Its protein reads: CASRFFGTWNTEAFF.